One and the same sample provided the 11 T cell receptor beta chains below, sequenced in a study of shared T cell receptors in the human thymus. Only in-frame clones appear in the TCRdb table, and some are missing; sequencing was by immunoSEQ multiplex PCR. The table shows hundreds of thousands of clones, with 88% occurring only once. This same sample was also part of a study on human thymus T cells.

The specimen sequenced was thymocytes. These receptors came from a boy under two years old with a congenital heart defect.

CDR3 nucleotides: TGTGCCAGTAGGCCCCCGGGACTGGCGTCGGATGAGCAGTTCTTC. Protein sequence: CASRPPGLASDEQFF. The chain is built from TRBV19 and TRBJ2-1, with D possibly being TRBD2 (6 bases). The ends were cut back, 6 bases at V and 8 bases at J, with 20 bases in the middle. In germline, CDR1 is LNHDA, CDR2 SQIVND (reference sequence). CDR3 length: 15 amino acids.

This chain joins TRBV30 and TRBJ1-5; no definite D call. Germline assignment: CDR1 GTSNPN and CDR2 SVGIG (reference sequence). Trimming shortened V by 0 bases and J by 0 bases, and 6 bases separated the two germline ends. The CDR3 is 14 amino acids. This chain's CDR3 is CAWSVADSNQPQHF. The CDR3 coding sequence is TGTGCCTGGAGTGTAGCGGATAGCAATCAGCCCCAGCATTTT.

J is TRBJ2-5 and V is TRBV5-1; 9 nucleotides match TRBD2. The ends lost 4 bases at V and 4 bases at J; junction bases unmatched: 8. The germline gives CDR1 SGHRS, CDR2 YFSETQ. This CDR3 spans 15 amino acids. The CDR3 region has the DNA TGCGCCAGCAGCGAAATGAGACTAGCGGTAGAGACCCAGTACTTC. This codes for CASSEMRLAVETQYF.

V usage is TRBV4-2 and J usage is TRBJ2-1; 8 nucleotides match TRBD2. Germline CDR1 reads LGHNA; CDR2 reads YNFKEQ. With V trimmed by 1 base and J by 3 bases, 5 bases remained unmatched. The CDR3 has 16 amino acids. CDR3 region: CASSQVTSGCYNEQFF. Here the CDR3 DNA reads TGTGCCAGCAGCCAAGTCACTAGCGGATGCTACAATGAGCAGTTCTTC.

This clone showed up just once. The J gene is TRBJ2-7, the V gene TRBV11-2; 8 nucleotides line up with TRBD1. The CDR3 has 15 residues. Unmatched junction bases numbered 12, after V lost 8 bases and J lost 3 bases. Germline loops: CDR1 SGHAT, CDR2 FQNNGV. This CDR3 is CASLPKTGDRYEQYF. The CDR3 DNA reads TGTGCCAGCCTCCCCAAGACAGGGGACCGCTACGAGCAGTACTTC.

The V and J genes are TRBV9 and TRBJ2-7; no firm D call. The germline CDR1 and CDR2 sequences are SGDLS and YYNGEE. V lost 3 bases and J lost 2, with 12 bases in between. The CDR3 is made up of 14 amino acids. CDR3 loop: CASSAERQAYEQYF. In nucleotides, the CDR3 is TGTGCCAGCAGCGCCGAGAGGCAAGCCTACGAGCAGTACTTC.

The chain carries TRBV5-1 and TRBJ2-7; 9 bases are a match to TRBD1. V trimming: 5 bases; J trimming: 2 bases; junction bases outside the gene matches: 8. Germline assignment: CDR1 SGHRS and CDR2 YFSETQ. The CDR3 spans 15 residues. CDR3 in amino acids: CASRPGTGYAYEQYF. CDR3 bases: TGCGCCAGCAGACCCGGGACAGGGTATGCCTACGAGCAGTACTTC.

The chain recombines TRBV27 with TRBJ2-7, with TRBD2 as a possible D gene (5 bases). The DNA end favors TRBJ2-5, so the J call may be wrong. This CDR3 region has 14 residues. CDR1 and CDR2 from the germline V gene are MNHEY and SMNVEV (reference sequence). The CDR3 DNA reads TGTGCCAGCACCCTTGGCGGGCCTCTCTCGACCCAGTACTTC. Protein product: CASTLGGPLSTQYF.

The chain has TRBV4-3 and TRBJ2-1, with 8 bases fitting TRBD2. Trimming took 1 base from V and 7 from J; bases not matched to a gene: 6. The CDR3 loop spans 15 amino acids. Germline V gives CDR1 LGHNA, CDR2 YSLEER. The CDR3 nucleotides read TGCGCCAGCAGCCAAGGGCGGGAGGCTAGTAATGAGCAGTTCTTC. This encodes CASSQGREASNEQFF.

The chain carries TRBV29-1 and TRBJ1-1; D ambiguous. Per the germline V gene, CDR1 is SQVTM and CDR2 is ANQGSEA. The germline V and J ends were trimmed by 2 bases and 0 bases, with 7 bases remaining between them. CDR3 size: 13 residues. CDR3 amino acids: CSVETDLNTEAFF. CDR3 DNA: TGCAGCGTTGAAACAGACCTGAACACTGAAGCTTTCTTT.

The chain combines TRBV25-1 with TRBJ2-7, with a possible D match to TRBD2 (7 bases). Germline V gene lookup returns CDR1 MGHDK and CDR2 SYGVNS. This CDR3 contains 11 residues. Trimming cost V 8 bases and J 6 bases, with 11 bases left between them. CDR3 in DNA: TGTGCCAGCGCACGGGGGGCCGAGCAGTACTTC. Its protein is CASARGAEQYF.